Listed below are T cell receptor beta chains from one sample, sequenced in a study of CD8 T cells in Susac syndrome. TCRdb analysed the immunoSEQ multiplex PCR reads with MiXCR anew, one entry per CDR3 protein. This table has 300,000 or so distinct CDR3 sequences, around 92% appearing once. What was sequenced was CD4+ T cells from PBMCs. These receptors were taken from a human donor with multiple sclerosis. The CDR3 runs from the conserved cysteine through the conserved F or W. The D gene is left open where the match is weak. Rows may omit the clone size; those that give it use once, few, many or a size class.

. TRBJ1-6 . TRBV27 TGTGCCAGCAGTGTCGGACAGCACTATAATTCACCCCTCCACTTT CASSVGQHYNSPLHF
TRBD2 TRBJ2-5 . TRBV6-2/TRBV6-3 TGTGCCAGCAGTTCGTATAGCGGGAGCTGGGAGACCCAGTACTTC CASSSYSGSWETQYF
. TRBJ1-6 . TRBV20-1 TGCAGTGCTAGAGAGCCGGGGAATTCACCCCTCCACTTT CSAREPGNSPLHF
TRBD2 TRBJ2-1 . TRBV3-1 TGTGCCAGCAGCCAAGCGGCTAGCGGGGGGCAGTTCTTC CASSQAASGGQFF
. TRBJ1-4 . TRBV7-9 TGTGCCAGCAGCTTAGCAGGACACGTTGAAAAACTGTTTTTT CASSLAGHVEKLFF
TRBD1 TRBJ1-5 . TRBV12-3/TRBV12-4 TGTGCCAGCAGTTTGGACAGGAGGAATCAGCCCCAGCATTTT CASSLDRRNQPQHF
. TRBJ2-1 . TRBV28 TGTGCCAGCACGGGCCCAGTGAATGAGCAGTTCTTC CASTGPVNEQFF
TRBD1 TRBJ1-1 few TRBV11-2 TGTGCCAGCAGTAGCTACAGGGGAAACGCTGAAGCTTTCTTT CASSSYRGNAEAFF
TRBD1 TRBJ1-5 once TRBV18 TGTGCCAGCTCACCTGCTACAGGGGGAGAAGGCAATCAGCCCCAGCATTTT CASSPATGGEGNQPQHF
TRBD2 TRBJ2-1 . TRBV3-1 TGTGCCAGCAGCCACCGATTTACTAGCGGGCTTTACAATGAGCAGTTCTTC CASSHRFTSGLYNEQFF
TRBD2 TRBJ2-1 . TRBV20-1 TGCGCGGGAGGTGATTTCCGCGAGCAGTTCTTC CAGGDFREQFF
. TRBJ1-6 . TRBV6-6 TGTGCCAGCCGGGACCCCAATTCACCCCTCCACTTT CASRDPNSPLHF
. TRBJ2-7 . TRBV6-2/TRBV6-3 TGTGCCAGCAGTTCTCCTAGTTGGATGTTC CASSSPSWMF
TRBD1 TRBJ2-5 . TRBV27 TGTGCCAGCAGTTTTGTTACAGGGGGCGTGGAAGAGACCCAGTACTTC CASSFVTGGVEETQYF
. TRBJ1-2 . TRBV7-9 TGTGCCAGCAGCTTTCCTGACTATGGCTACACCTTC CASSFPDYGYTF
. TRBJ2-3 . TRBV7-2 TGTGCCTTCACCGAGGGGGGTGGTGATACGCAGTATTTT CAFTEGGGDTQYF
TRBD1 TRBJ1-1 . TRBV6-6 TGTGCCAGCAGGATGGGACAGGGAGGGATGAACACTGAAGCTTTCTTT CASRMGQGGMNTEAFF
. TRBJ1-3 . TRBV12-3/TRBV12-4 TGTGCCAGCAGTTTGTCCTGGGTTGGGAACACCATATATTTT CASSLSWVGNTIYF
TRBD2 TRBJ2-1 once TRBV5-6 TGTGCCAGCAGCTTCGCGGGAGGGCCGAACAATGAGCAGTTCTTC CASSFAGGPNNEQFF
. TRBJ1-6 . TRBV11-2 TGTGCCAGCAGAGCCGCGGGGGAGCATTCACCCCTCCACTTT CASRAAGEHSPLHF
. TRBJ2-5 . TRBV7-5 . CISVPEAEFRQREKTQYF
. TRBJ2-5 . TRBV5-4 TGTGCCAGCAGCTTGGACTACCGGCAAGAGACCCAGTACTTC CASSLDYRQETQYF
. TRBJ2-1 . TRBV9 TGTGCCAATTTCCCGGGGTGTTACAATGAGCAGTTCTTC CANFPGCYNEQFF
. TRBJ1-1 . TRBV29-1 TGCAGCGTTGGCGGCCCTCGCACTGAAGCTTTCTTT CSVGGPRTEAFF
. TRBJ2-7 . TRBV6-2/TRBV6-3 TGTGCCAGCAGTTGGACCGGAGGGGAGTACGAGCAGTACTTC CASSWTGGEYEQYF
TRBD1 TRBJ2-7 . TRBV19 TGTGCCAGTCGCCCGACAGGGGAACCCTACGAGCAGTACTTC CASRPTGEPYEQYF
. TRBJ1-1 . TRBV6-2/TRBV6-3 TGTGCCAGCAGTTACTCGGCACAGGTGAACACTGAAGCTTTCTTT CASSYSAQVNTEAFF
TRBD2 TRBJ2-2 . TRBV6-2/TRBV6-3 TGTGCCAGCAGTTACTCGACTAGCGGGAGGACCGGGGAGCTGTTTTTT CASSYSTSGRTGELFF
. TRBJ2-3 once TRBV20-1 TGCGGTGCTAGAGAGGCTGGCACAGATACGCAGTATTTT CGAREAGTDTQYF
TRBD1 TRBJ1-5 . TRBV12-3/TRBV12-4 TGTGCCAGCAGTCCTACGTTACAGGGGAGACAGCCCCAGCATTTT CASSPTLQGRQPQHF
. TRBJ1-2 . TRBV2 TGTGCCAGCAGTGAAGCCGGCCAGACCTATGGCTACACCTTC CASSEAGQTYGYTF
TRBD1 TRBJ2-7 . TRBV29-1 TGCAGCGCCGCATTCGACAGGGCGCAGCAGTACTTC CSAAFDRAQQYF
TRBD1 TRBJ1-2 . TRBV29-1 TGCAGCGTTGGGGCGACAGGGGGTAACTATGGCTACACCTTC CSVGATGGNYGYTF
. TRBJ2-5 . TRBV11-2 TGTGCCAGCAGCTTAGATGCGGGGACCTGGGAGACCCAGTACTTC CASSLDAGTWETQYF
. TRBJ2-2 . TRBV6-5 TGTGCCAGCAGCGGGAGTTGGGCCTACACCGGGGAGCTGTTTTTT CASSGSWAYTGELFF
. TRBJ1-1 . TRBV14 TGTGCCAGCAGCCAAGGTTTGTCGCGACAGTTCTTCGAAGCTTTCTTT CASSQGLSRQFFEAFF